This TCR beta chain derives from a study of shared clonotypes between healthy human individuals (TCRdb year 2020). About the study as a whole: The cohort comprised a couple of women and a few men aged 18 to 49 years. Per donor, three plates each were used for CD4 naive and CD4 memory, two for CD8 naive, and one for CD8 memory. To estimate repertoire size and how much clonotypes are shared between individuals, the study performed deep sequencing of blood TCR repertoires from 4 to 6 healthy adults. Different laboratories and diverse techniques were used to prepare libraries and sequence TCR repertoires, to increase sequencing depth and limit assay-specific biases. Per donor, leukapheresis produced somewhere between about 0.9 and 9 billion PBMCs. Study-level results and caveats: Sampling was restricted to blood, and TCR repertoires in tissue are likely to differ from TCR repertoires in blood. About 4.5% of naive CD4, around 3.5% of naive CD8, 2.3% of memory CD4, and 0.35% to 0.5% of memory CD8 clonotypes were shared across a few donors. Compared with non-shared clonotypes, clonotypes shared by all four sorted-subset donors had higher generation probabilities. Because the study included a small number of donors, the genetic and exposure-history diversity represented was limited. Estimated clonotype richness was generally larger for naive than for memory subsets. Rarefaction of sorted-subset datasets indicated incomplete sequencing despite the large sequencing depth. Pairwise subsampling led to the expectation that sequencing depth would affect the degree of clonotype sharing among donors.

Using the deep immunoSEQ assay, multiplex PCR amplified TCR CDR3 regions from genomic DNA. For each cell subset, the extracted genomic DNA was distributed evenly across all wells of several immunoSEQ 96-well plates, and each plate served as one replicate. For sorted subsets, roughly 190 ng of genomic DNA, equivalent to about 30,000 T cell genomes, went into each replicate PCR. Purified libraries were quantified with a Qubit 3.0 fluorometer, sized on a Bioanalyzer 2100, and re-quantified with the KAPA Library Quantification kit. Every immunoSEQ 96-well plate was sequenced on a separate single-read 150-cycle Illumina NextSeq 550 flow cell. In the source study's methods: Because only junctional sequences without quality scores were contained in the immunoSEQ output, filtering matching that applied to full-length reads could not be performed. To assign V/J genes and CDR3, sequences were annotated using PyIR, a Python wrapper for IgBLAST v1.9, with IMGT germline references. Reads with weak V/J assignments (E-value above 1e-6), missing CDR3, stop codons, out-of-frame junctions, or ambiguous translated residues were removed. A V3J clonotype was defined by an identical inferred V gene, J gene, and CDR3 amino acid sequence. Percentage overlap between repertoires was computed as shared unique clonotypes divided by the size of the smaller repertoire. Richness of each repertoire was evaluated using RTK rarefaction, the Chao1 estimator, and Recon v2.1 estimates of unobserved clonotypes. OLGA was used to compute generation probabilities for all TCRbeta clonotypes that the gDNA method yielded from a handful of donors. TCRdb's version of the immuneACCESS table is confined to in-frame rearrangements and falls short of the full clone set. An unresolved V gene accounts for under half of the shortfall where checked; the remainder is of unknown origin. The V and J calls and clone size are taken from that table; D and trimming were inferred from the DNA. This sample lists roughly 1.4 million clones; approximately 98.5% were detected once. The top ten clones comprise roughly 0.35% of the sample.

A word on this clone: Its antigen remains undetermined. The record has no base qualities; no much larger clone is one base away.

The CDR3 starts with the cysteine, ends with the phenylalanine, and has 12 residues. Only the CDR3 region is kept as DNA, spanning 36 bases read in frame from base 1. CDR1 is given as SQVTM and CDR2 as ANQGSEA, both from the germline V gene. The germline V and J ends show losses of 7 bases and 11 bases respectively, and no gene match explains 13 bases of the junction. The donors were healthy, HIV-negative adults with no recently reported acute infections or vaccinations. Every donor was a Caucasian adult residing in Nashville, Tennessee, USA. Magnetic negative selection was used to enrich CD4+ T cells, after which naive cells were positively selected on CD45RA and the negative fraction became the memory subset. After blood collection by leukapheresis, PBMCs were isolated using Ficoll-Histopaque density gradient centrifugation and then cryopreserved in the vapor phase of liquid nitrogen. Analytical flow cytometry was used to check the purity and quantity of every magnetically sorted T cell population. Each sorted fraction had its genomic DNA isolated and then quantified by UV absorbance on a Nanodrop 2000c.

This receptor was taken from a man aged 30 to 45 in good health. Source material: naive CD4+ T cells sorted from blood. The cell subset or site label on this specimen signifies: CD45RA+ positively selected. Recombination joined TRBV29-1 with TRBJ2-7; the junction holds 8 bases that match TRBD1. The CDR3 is CSGYHQGAKEYF. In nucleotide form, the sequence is TGCAGCGGCTACCATCAGGGGGCAAAGGAGTACTTC.